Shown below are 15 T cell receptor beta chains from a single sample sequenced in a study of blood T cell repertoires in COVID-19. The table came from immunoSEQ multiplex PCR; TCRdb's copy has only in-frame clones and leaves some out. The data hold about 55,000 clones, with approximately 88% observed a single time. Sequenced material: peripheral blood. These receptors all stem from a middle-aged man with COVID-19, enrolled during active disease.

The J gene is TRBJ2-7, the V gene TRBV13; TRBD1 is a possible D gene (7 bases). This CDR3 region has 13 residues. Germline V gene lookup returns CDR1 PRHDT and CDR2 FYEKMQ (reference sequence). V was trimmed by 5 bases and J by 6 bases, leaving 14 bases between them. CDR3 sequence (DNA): TGTGCCAGCAGCGCAGGGGGGCCCGGCGAGCAGTACTTC. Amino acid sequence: CASSAGGPGEQYF.

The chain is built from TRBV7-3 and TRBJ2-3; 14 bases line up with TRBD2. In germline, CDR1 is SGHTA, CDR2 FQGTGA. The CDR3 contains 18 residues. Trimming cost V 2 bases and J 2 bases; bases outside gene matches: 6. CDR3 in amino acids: CASSLYGTSGSYTDTQYF. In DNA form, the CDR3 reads TGTGCCAGCAGCTTATATGGGACTAGCGGGAGTTACACAGATACGCAGTATTTT.

CDR3 loop: CASSYAGGSGYTF. The CDR3 DNA sequence: TGTGCCAGCAGTTACGCAGGGGGCAGTGGCTACACCTTC. The gene calls are TRBV6-5 and TRBJ1-2; 8 positions match TRBD1. J gave up 7 bases and V 2 bases, and 3 bases lay outside the gene matches. This CDR3 is built from 13 residues. Germline loops: CDR1 MNHEY, CDR2 SVGAGI.

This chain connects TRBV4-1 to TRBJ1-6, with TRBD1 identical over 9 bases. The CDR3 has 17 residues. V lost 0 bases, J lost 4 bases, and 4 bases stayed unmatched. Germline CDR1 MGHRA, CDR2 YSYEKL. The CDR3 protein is CASSQEDRGAYNSPLHF. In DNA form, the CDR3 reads TGCGCCAGCAGCCAAGAGGACAGGGGTGCTTATAATTCACCCCTCCACTTT.

CDR3 residues: CASSKGGSPIADTQYF. CDR3 in DNA: TGTGCCAGCAGCAAAGGAGGAAGCCCAATTGCAGATACGCAGTATTTT. The rearrangement joins TRBV21-1 to TRBJ2-3; TRBD2 reflects the table's D call only, with no check against the DNA. TRBV21-1 is shown as a pseudogene. The CDR3 has 16 amino acids.

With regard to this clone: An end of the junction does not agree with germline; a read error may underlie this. The CDR3 region has the DNA TGTGCCAGCAGCTCGTACTCAGGGATCTCCGACGAGCAGTACTTC. Translated, it gives CASSSYSGISDEQYF. The chain is built from TRBV7-9 and TRBJ2-7; a weak D match, TRBD1 (5 bases). The V gene's germline CDR1 is SEHNR and CDR2 FQNEAQ (reference sequence). The CDR3 contains 15 residues.

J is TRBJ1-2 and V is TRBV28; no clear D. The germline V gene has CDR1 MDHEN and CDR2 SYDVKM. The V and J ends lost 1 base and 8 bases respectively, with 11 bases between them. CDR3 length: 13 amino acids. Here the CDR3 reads CASSLSRHLGYTF. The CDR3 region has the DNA TGTGCCAGCAGTTTATCCAGGCACCTGGGCTACACCTTC.

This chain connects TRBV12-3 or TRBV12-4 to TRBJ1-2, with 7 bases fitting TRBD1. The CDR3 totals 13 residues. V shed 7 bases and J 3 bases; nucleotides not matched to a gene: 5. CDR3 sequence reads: CASMGDRHYGYTF. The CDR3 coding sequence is TGTGCCAGCATGGGGGACAGACACTATGGCTACACCTTC.

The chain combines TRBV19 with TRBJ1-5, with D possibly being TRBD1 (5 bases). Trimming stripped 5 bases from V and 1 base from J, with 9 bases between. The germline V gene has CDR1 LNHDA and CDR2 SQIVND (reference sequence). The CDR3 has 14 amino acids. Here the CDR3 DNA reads TGTGCCAGTAGTGTAGGGGCCAGCAATCAGCCCCAGCATTTT. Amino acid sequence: CASSVGASNQPQHF.

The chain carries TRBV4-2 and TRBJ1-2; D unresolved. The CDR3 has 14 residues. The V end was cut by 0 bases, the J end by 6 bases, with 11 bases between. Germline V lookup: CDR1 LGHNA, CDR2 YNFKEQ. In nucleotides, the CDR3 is TGTGCCAGCAGCCAAGAAGTCGCAGAGGATGGCTACACCTTC. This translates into CASSQEVAEDGYTF.

CDR3 in amino acids: CASSRTQNTEAFF. CDR3 coding DNA: TGTGCCAGCAGTAGAACCCAGAACACTGAAGCTTTCTTT. The rearrangement joins TRBV14 to TRBJ1-1; D is undetermined. V was trimmed by 6 bases and J by 1 base, leaving 9 bases between them. Germline CDR1 SGHDN, CDR2 FVKESK. The length of the CDR3 is 13 residues.

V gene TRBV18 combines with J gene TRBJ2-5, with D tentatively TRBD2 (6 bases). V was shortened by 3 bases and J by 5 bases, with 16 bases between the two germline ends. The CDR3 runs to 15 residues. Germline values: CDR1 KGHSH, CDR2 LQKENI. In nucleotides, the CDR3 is TGTGCCAGCTCACCTAACCGCGGGGATACGGAGACCCAGTACTTC. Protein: CASSPNRGDTETQYF.

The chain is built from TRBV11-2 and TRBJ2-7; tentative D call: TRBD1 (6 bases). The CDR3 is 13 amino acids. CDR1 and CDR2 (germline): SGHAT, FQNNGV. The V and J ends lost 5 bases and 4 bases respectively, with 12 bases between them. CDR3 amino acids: CASSPQGGYEQYF. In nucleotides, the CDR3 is TGTGCCAGCAGCCCACAGGGTGGATACGAGCAGTACTTC.

CDR3 sequence reads: CASSQDVGGGGNEKLFF. Here the CDR3 DNA reads TGTGCCAGCAGCCAAGATGTAGGGGGGGGAGGTAATGAAAAACTGTTTTTT. The J gene is TRBJ1-4, the V gene TRBV4-2, with D perhaps TRBD1 (6 bases). This CDR3 has 17 residues. Germline V gene lookup returns CDR1 LGHNA and CDR2 YNFKEQ. The V end was cut by 0 bases, the J end by 4 bases, with 15 bases between.

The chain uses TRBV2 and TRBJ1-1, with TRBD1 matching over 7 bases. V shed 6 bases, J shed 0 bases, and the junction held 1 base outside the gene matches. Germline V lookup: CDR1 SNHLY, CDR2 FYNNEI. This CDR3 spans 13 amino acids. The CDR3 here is CASRGTVNTEAFF. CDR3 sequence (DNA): TGTGCCAGCAGGGGGACAGTGAACACTGAAGCTTTCTTT. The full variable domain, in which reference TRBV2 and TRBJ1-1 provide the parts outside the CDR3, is EPEVTQTPSHQVTQMGQEVILRCVPISNHLYFYWYRQILGQKVEFLVSFYNNEISEKSEIFDDQFSVERPDGSNFTLKIRSTKLEDSAMYFCASRGTVNTEAFFGQGTRLTVV.